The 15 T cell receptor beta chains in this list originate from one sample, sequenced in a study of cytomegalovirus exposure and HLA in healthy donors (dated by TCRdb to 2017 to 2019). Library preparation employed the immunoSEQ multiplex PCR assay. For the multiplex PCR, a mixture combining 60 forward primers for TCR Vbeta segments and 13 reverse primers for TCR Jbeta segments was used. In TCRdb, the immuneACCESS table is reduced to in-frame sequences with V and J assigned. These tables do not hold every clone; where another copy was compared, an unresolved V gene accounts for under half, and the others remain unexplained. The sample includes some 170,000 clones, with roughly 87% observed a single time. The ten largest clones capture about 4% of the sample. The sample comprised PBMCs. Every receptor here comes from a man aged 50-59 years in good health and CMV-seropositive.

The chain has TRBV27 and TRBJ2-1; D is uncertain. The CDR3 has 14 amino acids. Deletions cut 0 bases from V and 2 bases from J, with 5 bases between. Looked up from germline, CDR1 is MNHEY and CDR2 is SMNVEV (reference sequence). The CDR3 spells CASSLSFAYNEQFF. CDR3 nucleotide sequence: TGTGCCAGCAGTTTATCCTTCGCCTACAATGAGCAGTTCTTC.

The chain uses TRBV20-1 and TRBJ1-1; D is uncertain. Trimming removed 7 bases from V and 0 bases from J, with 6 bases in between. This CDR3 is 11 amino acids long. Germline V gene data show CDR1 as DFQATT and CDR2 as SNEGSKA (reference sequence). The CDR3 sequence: CSVVMNTEAFF. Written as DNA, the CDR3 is TGCAGTGTTGTTATGAACACTGAAGCTTTCTTT.

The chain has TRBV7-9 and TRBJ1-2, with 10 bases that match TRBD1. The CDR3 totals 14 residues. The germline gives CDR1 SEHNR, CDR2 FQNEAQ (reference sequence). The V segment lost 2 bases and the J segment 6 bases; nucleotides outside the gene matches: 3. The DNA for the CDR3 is TGTGCCAGCAGCTTATTGGGGACAGGGGATGGCTACACCTTC. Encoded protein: CASSLLGTGDGYTF.

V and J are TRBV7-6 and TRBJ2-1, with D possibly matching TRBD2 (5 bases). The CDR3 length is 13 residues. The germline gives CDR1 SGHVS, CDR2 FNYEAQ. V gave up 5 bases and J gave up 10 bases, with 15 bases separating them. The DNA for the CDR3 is TGTGCCAGCAGCAGCCCCCCCGGGAAAGAGCAGTTCTTC. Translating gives CASSSPPGKEQFF.

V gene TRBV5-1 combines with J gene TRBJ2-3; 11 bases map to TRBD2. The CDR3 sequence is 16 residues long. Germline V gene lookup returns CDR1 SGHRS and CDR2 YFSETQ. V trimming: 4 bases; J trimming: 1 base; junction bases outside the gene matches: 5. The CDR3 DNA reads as TGCGCCAGCAGCCTCGGACTAGCGGGTGGCACAGATACGCAGTATTTT. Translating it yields CASSLGLAGGTDTQYF.

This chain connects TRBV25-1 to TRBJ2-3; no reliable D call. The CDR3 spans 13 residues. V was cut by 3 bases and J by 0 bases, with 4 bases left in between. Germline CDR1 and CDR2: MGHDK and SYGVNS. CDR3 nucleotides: TGTGCCAGCAGTGATCCTAGCACAGATACGCAGTATTTT. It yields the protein CASSDPSTDTQYF. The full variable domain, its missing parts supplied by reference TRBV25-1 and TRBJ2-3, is EADIYQTPRYLVIGTGKKITLECSQTMGHDKMYWYQQDPGMELHLIHYSYGVNSTEKGDLSSESTVSRIRTEHFPLTLESARPSHTSQYLCASSDPSTDTQYFGPGTRLTVL.

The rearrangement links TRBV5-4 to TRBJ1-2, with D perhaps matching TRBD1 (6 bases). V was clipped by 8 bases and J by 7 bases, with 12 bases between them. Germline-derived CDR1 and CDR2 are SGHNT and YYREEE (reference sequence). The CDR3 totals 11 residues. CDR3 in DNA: TGTGCCAGTACAGGGTTTTCTGGCTACACCTTC. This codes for CASTGFSGYTF.

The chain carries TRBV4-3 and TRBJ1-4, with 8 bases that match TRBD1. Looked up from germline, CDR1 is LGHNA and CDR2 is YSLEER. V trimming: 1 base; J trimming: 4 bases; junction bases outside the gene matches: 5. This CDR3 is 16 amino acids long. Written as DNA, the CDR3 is TGCGCCAGCAGCCAAGTATTCGACAGGGGTAATGAAAAACTGTTTTTT. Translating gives CASSQVFDRGNEKLFF.

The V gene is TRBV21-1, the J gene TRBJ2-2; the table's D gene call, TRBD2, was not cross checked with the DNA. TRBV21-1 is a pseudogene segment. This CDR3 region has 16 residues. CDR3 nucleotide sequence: TGTGCCAGCAGCAAAGCGTCGGGGGGCAGGGCCGGGGAGCTGTTTTTT. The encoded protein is CASSKASGGRAGELFF.

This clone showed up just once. The CDR3 here is CASSPGTGGIDEQYF. As DNA, the CDR3 is TGTGCCAGCAGCCCCGGGACAGGGGGCATCGACGAGCAGTACTTC. The chain couples TRBV7-2 to TRBJ2-7; 12 positions match TRBD1. CDR3 length: 15 amino acids. Unmatched junction bases numbered 7, after V lost 5 bases and J lost 5 bases. CDR1 SGHTA and CDR2 FQGNSA come from the germline V gene.

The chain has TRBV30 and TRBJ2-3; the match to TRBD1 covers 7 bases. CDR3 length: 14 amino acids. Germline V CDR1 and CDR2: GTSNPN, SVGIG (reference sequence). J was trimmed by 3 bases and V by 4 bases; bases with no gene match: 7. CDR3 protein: CAWKMPGQTDTQYF. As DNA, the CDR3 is TGTGCCTGGAAAATGCCGGGACAGACAGATACGCAGTATTTT.

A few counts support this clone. The CDR3 loop reads CASSRLAGWVLGEKLFF. The CDR3 DNA sequence: TGCGCCAGCAGTCGCTTGGCAGGGTGGGTTCTTGGTGAAAAACTGTTTTTT. The chain carries TRBV23-1 and TRBJ1-4; D perhaps matches TRBD1 (5 bases). TRBV23-1 is placed among ORFs of uncertain function. Deletions cut 4 bases from V and 7 bases from J, with 22 bases between. The CDR3 contains 17 residues.

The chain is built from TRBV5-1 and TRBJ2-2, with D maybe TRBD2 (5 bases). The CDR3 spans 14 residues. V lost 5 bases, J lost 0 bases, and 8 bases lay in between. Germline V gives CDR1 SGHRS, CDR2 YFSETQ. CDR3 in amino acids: CASRLAANTGELFF. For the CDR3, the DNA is TGCGCCAGCAGGCTAGCTGCGAACACCGGGGAGCTGTTTTTT.

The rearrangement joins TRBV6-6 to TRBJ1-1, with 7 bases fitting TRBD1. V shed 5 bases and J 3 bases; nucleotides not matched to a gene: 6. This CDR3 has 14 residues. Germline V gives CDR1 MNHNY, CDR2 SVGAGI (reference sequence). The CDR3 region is CASSRQGRDTEAFF. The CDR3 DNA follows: TGTGCCAGCAGTCGACAGGGTCGAGACACTGAAGCTTTCTTT.

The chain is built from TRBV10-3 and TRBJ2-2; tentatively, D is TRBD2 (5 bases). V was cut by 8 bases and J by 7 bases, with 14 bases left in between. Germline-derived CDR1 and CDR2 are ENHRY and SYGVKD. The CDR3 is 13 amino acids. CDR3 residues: CAIGGAGGGELFF. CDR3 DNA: TGTGCCATCGGCGGCGCGGGCGGCGGGGAGCTGTTTTTT.